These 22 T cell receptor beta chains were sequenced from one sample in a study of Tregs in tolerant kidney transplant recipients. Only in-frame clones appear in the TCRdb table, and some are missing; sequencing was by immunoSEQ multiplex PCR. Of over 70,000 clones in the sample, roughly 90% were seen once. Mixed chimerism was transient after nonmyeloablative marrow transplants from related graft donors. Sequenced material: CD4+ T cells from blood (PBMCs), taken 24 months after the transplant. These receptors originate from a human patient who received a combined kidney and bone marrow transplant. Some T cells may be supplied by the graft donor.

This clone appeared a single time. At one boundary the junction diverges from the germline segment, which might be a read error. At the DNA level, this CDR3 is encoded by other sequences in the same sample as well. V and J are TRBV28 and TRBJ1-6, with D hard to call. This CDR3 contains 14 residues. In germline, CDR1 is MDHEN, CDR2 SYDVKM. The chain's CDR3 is CASSKTPRDSPLHF. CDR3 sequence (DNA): TGTGCCAGCAGCAAGACTCCACGGGATTCCCCCCTCCACTTT.

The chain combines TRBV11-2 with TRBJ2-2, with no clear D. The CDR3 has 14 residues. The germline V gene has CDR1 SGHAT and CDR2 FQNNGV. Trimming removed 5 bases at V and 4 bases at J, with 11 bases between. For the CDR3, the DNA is TGTGCCAGCAGCCCCCGCGGTATCACCGGGGAGCTGTTTTTT. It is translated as CASSPRGITGELFF.

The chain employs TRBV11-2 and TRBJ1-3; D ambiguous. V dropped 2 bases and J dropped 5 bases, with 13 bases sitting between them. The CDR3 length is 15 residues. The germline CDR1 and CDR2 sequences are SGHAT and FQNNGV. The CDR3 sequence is CASSLLFAARNTIYF. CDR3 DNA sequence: TGTGCCAGCAGCTTACTGTTCGCAGCGCGAAACACCATATATTTT.

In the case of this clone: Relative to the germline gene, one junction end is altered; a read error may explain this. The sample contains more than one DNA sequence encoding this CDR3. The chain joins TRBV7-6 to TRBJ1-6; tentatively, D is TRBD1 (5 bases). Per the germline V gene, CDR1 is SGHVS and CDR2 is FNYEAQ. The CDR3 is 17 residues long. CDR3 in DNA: TGTGCCAGCAGCTTAGAGGCACAGACAGTGTATAATTCCCCCCTCCACTTT. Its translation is CASSLEAQTVYNSPLHF.

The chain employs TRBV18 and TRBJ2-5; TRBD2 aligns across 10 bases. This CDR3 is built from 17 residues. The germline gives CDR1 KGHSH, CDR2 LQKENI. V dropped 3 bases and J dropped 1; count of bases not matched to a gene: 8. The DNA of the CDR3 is TGTGCCAGCTCACCGGGGAAGACTAGCGGGCCCCAAGAGACCCAGTACTTC. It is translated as CASSPGKTSGPQETQYF.

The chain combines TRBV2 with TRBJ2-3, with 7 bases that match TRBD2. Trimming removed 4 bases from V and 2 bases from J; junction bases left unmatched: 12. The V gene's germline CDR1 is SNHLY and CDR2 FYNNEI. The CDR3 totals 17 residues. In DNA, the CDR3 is TGTGCCAGCAGTGCACAAGCGGGACTTTATTCCACAGATACGCAGTATTTT. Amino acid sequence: CASSAQAGLYSTDTQYF.

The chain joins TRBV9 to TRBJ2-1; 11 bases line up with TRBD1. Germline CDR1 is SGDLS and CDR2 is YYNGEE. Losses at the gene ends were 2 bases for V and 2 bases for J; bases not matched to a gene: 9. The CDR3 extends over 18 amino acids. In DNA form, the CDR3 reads TGTGCCAGCAGCGTCTCCGGGACAGGGGGGACTACCTACAATGAGCAGTTCTTC. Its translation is CASSVSGTGGTTYNEQFF.

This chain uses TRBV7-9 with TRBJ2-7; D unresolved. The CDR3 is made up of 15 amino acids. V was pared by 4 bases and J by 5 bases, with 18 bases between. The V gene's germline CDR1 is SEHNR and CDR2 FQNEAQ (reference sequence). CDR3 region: CASSSLPLSTHEQYF. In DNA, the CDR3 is TGTGCCAGCAGCTCCCTGCCTCTTAGCACCCACGAGCAGTACTTC.

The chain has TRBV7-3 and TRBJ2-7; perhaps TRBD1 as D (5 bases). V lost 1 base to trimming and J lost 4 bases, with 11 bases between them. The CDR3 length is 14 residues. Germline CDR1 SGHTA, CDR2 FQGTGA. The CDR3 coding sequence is TGTGCCAGCAGCTTAATGGCAGGGCCGTACGAGCAGTACTTC. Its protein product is CASSLMAGPYEQYF.

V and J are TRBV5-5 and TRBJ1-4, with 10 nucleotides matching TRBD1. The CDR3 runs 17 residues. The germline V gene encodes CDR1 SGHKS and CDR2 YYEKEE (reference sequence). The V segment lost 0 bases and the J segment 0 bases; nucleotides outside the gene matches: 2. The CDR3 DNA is TGTGCCAGCAGCTTGGGGACAGGGGGGACAACTAATGAAAAACTGTTTTTT. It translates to CASSLGTGGTTNEKLFF.

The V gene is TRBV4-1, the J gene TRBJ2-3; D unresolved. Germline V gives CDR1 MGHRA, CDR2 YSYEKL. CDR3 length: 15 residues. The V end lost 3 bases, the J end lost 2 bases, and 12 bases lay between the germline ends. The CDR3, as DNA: TGCGCCAGCAGCCACGTTGCGGCCTACACAGATACGCAGTATTTT. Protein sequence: CASSHVAAYTDTQYF.

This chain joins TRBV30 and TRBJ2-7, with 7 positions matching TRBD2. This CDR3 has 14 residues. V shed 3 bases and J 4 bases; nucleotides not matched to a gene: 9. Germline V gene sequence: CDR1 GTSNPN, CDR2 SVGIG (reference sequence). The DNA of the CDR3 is TGTGCCTGGAGACGGGGGGAGGGTCGGTACGAGCAGTACTTC. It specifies CAWRRGEGRYEQYF.

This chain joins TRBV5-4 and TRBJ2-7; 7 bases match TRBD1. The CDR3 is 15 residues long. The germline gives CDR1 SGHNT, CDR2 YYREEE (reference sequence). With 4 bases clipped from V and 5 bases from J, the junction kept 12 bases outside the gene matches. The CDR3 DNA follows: TGTGCCAGCAGCGGACCGGGACAGCCTCCCCACGAGCAGTACTTC. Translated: CASSGPGQPPHEQYF.

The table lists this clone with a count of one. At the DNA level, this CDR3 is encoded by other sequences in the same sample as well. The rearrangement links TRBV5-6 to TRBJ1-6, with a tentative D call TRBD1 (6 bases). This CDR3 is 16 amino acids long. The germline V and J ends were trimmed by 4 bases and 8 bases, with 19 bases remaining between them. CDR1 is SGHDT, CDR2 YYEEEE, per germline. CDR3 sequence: CASSLTGSHRDSPLHF. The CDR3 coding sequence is TGTGCCAGCAGCCTCACAGGGTCTCATCGGGATTCACCCCTCCACTTT.

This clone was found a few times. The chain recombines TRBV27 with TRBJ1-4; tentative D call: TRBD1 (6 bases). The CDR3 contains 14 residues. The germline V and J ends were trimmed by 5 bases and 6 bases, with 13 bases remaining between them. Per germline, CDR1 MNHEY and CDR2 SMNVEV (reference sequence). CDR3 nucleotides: TGTGCCAGCAGTCGCAGGGGTTCGGATGAAAAACTGTTTTTT. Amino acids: CASSRRGSDEKLFF.

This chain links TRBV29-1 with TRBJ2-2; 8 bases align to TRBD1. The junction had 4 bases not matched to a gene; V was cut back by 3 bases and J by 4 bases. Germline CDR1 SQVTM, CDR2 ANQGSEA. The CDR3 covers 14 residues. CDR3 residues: CSVDQGAGTGELFF. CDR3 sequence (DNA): TGCAGCGTTGACCAGGGGGCGGGCACCGGGGAGCTGTTTTTT.

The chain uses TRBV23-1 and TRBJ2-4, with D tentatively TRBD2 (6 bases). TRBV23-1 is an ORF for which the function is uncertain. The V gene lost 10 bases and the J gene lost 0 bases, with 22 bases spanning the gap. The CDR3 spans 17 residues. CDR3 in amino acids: CANWDSLPSLAKNIQYF. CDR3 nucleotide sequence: TGCGCCAATTGGGACTCTCTCCCGTCTCTAGCCAAAAACATTCAGTACTTC.

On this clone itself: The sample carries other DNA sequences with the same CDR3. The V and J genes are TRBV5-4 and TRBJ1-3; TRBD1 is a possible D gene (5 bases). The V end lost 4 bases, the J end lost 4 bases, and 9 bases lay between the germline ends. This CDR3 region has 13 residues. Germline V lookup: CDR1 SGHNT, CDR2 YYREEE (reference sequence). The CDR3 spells CASSGAAGNTIYF. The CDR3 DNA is TGTGCCAGCAGCGGGGCGGCCGGAAACACCATATATTTT.

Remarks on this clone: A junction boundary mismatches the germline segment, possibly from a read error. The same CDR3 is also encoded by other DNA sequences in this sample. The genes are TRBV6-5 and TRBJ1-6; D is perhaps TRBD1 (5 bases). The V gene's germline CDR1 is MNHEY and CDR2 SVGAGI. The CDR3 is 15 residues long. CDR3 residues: CASSSGLFYNSPLHF. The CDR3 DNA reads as TGTGCCAGCAGTTCGGGACTGTTCTATAATTCCCCCCTCCACTTT.

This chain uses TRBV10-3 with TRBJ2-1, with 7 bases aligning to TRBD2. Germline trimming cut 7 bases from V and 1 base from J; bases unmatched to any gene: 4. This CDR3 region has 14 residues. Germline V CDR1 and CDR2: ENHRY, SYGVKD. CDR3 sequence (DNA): TGTGCCATCAAGCGGGATAGGTCCTACAATGAGCAGTTCTTC. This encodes CAIKRDRSYNEQFF.

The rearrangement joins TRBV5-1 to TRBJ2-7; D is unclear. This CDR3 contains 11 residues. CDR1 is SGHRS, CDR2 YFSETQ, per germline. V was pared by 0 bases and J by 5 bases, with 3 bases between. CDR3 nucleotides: TGCGCCAGCAGCTTGGCAGACGAGCAGTACTTC. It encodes CASSLADEQYF.

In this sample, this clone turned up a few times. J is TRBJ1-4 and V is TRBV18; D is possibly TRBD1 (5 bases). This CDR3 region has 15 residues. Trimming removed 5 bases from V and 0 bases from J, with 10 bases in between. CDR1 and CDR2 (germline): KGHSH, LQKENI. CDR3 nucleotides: TGTGCCAGCTCAACGACAGTAGCAACTAATGAAAAACTGTTTTTT. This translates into CASSTTVATNEKLFF.